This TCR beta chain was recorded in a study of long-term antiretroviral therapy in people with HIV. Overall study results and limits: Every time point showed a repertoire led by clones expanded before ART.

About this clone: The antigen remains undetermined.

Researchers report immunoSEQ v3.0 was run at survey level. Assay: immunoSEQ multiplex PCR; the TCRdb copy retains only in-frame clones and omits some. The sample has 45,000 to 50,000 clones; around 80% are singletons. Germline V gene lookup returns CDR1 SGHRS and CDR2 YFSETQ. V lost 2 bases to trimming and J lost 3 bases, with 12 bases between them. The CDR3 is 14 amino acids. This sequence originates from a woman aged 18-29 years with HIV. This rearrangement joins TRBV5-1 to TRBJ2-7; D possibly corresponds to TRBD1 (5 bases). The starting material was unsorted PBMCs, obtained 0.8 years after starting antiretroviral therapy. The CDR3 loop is CASSLGTGYYEQYF. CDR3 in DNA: TGCGCCAGCAGCTTAGGTACAGGATACTACGAGCAGTACTTC.